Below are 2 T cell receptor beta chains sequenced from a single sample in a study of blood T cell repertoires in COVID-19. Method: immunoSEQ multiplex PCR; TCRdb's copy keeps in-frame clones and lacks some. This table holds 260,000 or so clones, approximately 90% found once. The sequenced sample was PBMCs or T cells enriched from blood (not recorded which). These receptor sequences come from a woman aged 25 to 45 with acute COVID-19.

The CDR3 DNA is TGTGCCAGCAGTTACAATGACGGAGCTAATGAAAAACTGTTTTTT. Residues: CASSYNDGANEKLFF. This chain uses TRBV6-5 with TRBJ1-4; D is unresolved. Looked up from germline, CDR1 is MNHEY and CDR2 is SVGAGI. The V end was cut by 2 bases, the J end by 3 bases, with 10 bases between. CDR3 length equals 15 residues.

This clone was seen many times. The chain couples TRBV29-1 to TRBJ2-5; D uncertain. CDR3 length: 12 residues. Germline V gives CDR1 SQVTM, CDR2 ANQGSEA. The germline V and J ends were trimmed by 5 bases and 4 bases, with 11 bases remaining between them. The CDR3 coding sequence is TGCAGCGTTCCCGCAAACGGAGAGACCCAGTACTTC. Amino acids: CSVPANGETQYF.